These T cell receptor beta chains were read from a single sample in a study of T cells in Graves' hyperthyroidism and ophthalmopathy. One entry per CDR3 protein, called by TCRdb with MiXCR from the multiplex PCR reads. The table records some 270,000 distinct CDR3 sequences, around 15% of them present only once. Sequencing was performed on blood. These receptors all stem from a woman aged 40-49 years with Graves' hyperthyroidism. CDR3s leave out the opening cysteine and the closing phenylalanine or tryptophan.

cdr3_length j_call v_call cdr3_aa
13 TRBJ2-2 TRBV6-1 ASSHGLANTGELF
12 TRBJ2-1 TRBV30 AWSAVGGRNEQF
15 TRBJ2-7 TRBV7-9 ASTPRTSGAKRHEQY
12 TRBJ2-3 TRBV7-2 ASSSEFSENTQY
14 TRBJ2-1 TRBV24-1 ATSGGSGRDYNEQF
11 TRBJ2-5 TRBV2 ASPDTIQETQY
11 TRBJ2-5 TRBV9 ASSVVQGETQY
12 TRBJ1-2 TRBV10-3 AIRQGTLNYGYT
13 TRBJ2-1 TRBV2 ASSEGQISYNEQF
11 TRBJ1-1 TRBV2 ASSQGELTEAF
12 TRBJ1-2 TRBV15 ATSRDERPYGYT
12 TRBJ1-2 TRBV5-6 ASSWNSLGYGYT
12 TRBJ2-7 TRBV7-3 ASSSWTSGYEQY
12 TRBJ2-7 TRBV20-1 SAMTGRGSYEQY
14 TRBJ2-3 TRBV19 ASSMGGGTFTDTQY
14 TRBJ2-2 TRBV5-1 ASSGGTTTNTGELF
12 TRBJ1-5 TRBV5-8 ASSLDGWGAPQH
12 TRBJ2-7 TRBV5-1 ASSLDPASYEQY
14 TRBJ1-4 TRBV20-1 SARGTGGATNEKLF
11 TRBJ1-5 TRBV20-1 SAKQGASQPQH
13 TRBJ2-2 TRBV2 ASSITGANTGELF
12 TRBJ2-1 TRBV28 ASRQDRWYSEQF
13 TRBJ2-3 TRBV7-9 ASSSHFSGADTQY
12 TRBJ2-3 TRBV20-1 SAPIGGSTDTQY
14 TRBJ1-3 TRBV4-2 ASSQDPGQVQGTIY
13 TRBJ2-3 TRBV18 ASSVARIYTDTQY
12 TRBJ2-7 TRBV7-9 ASSLPGGVNEQY
10 TRBJ1-2 TRBV5-1 ASSLDTDGYT
12 TRBJ1-2 TRBV5-8 ASSFRTGLAGYT
9 TRBJ2-1 TRBV6-1 ATGTSGEQF
14 TRBJ2-3 TRBV10-3 AISESGGSSTDTQY
12 TRBJ2-5 TRBV3-1 ASSFGQGRETQY
13 TRBJ2-3 TRBV7-2 ASSSPRVGPDTQY
8 TRBJ2-7 TRBV2 ASSVSRLY
13 TRBJ1-2 TRBV5-8 ASSVAPGQGYGYT
12 TRBJ2-5 TRBV7-9 ASSSTRAQETQY
13 TRBJ2-2 TRBV9 ASSLETGWTGELF